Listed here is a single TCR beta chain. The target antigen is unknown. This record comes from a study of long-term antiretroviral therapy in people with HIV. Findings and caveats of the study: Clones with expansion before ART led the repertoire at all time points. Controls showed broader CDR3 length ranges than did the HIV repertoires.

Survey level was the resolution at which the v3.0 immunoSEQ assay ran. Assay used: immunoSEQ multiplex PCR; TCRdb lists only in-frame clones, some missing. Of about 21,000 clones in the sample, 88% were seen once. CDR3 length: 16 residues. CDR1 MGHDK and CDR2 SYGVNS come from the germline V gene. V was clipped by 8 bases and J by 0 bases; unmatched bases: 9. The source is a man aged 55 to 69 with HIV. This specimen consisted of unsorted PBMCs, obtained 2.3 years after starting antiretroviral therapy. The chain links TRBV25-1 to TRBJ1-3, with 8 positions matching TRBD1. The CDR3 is CASSLTGESSGNTIYF. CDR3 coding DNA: TGTGCCAGCTCCTTGACAGGGGAAAGCTCTGGAAACACCATATATTTT.